This entry is about one T cell receptor beta chain. What it binds is not known. V shed 5 bases, J shed 5 bases, and the junction held 11 bases outside the gene matches. CDR1 is MDHEN and CDR2 is SYDVKM in the germline V gene. This CDR3 spans 17 amino acids. The sample is drawn from a study of T cell repertoires in cytomegalovirus infection. Whole-study context: Recently identified HLA-C-restricted CMV epitopes were among the peptides used. Overall study results and limits: HLA-C-restricted TCR beta clonotypes specific for CMV led the ex vivo response. Using cumulative public TCR beta family frequency, the authors identified those who carried CMV together with the relevant HLA.

One entry per CDR3 protein, called by TCRdb with MiXCR from the reads. The sample shows some 940,000 distinct CDR3 sequences, approximately 31% of them seen only once. Source: cultured CD8+ T cells from PBMCs, taken from culture after CMV antigen stimulation. This receptor was identified in a human donor in good health (CMV status not recorded). Some clones in this sample may be carry-over from other donors' samples. The chain combines TRBV28 with TRBJ2-1, with 11 bases identical to TRBD2. CDR3 loop: CASSPILGTSGNNEQFF. As DNA, the CDR3 is TGTGCCAGCAGTCCAATTCTCGGGACTAGCGGTAACAATGAGCAGTTCTTC.